The sequence of this T cell receptor (beta chain) was determined in a study of shared clonotypes between healthy human individuals. There are 14 residues in the CDR3. Trimming stripped 4 bases from V and 0 bases from J, with 10 bases between. The germline CDR1 and CDR2 sequences are SGHNT and YYREEE (reference sequence). At deep level, the assay was performed. Method: immunoSEQ multiplex PCR; TCRdb's copy keeps in-frame clones and lacks some. This table has around 2,000,000 clones, roughly 94% appearing once. Remarks on this clone: Its antigen is unknown.

Regarding the study as a whole: Larger estimated richness was generally recorded for naive subsets relative to memory subsets. Since donors were few, the genetic and exposure-history diversity represented was limited. Compared with clonotypes that all four donors shared, non-shared clonotypes had lower generation probabilities.

This chain links TRBV5-4 with TRBJ1-1; D is possibly TRBD1 (5 bases). The material sequenced was naive CD4+ T cells sorted from blood. Subset in this sample: CD45RA+ positively selected. This receptor was identified in a man aged 18-30 years in good health. The CDR3 is CASSVGGMNTEAFF. In nucleotides, the CDR3 is TGTGCCAGCAGCGTGGGGGGAATGAACACTGAAGCTTTCTTT.